Shown below are 21 T cell receptor beta chains from a single sample sequenced in a study of blood T cell repertoires in COVID-19. TCRdb's copy holds only in-frame clones and misses some; the assay was immunoSEQ multiplex PCR. The sample includes about 41,000 clones, around nine tenths of them seen just once. Sequenced input: peripheral blood. The receptors stem from a man in his forties with COVID-19, enrolled during active disease.

This clone was detected a few times. The chain employs TRBV5-6 and TRBJ2-7, with D unresolved. The CDR3 consists of 12 residues. Germline V gene lookup returns CDR1 SGHDT and CDR2 YYEEEE. V dropped 1 base and J dropped 2 bases, with 4 bases sitting between them. CDR3 sequence reads: CASSLSAYEQYF. The CDR3 nucleotides read TGTGCCAGCAGCTTGTCCGCCTACGAGCAGTACTTC.

V is TRBV19 and J is TRBJ2-6; D perhaps matches TRBD1 (5 bases). The germline V gene encodes CDR1 LNHDA and CDR2 SQIVND (reference sequence). This CDR3 is built from 15 residues. V was cut by 0 bases and J by 2 bases, with 5 bases left in between. Here the CDR3 DNA reads TGTGCCAGTAGTATAGACAGGGCTGGGGCCAACGTCCTGACTTTC. It encodes CASSIDRAGANVLTF.

V gene TRBV3-1 (or the pseudogene TRBV3-2) combines with J gene TRBJ2-5; the D gene is possibly TRBD1 (5 bases). The CDR3 totals 16 residues. V lost 0 bases to trimming and J lost 4 bases, with 15 bases between them. Per the germline V gene, CDR1 is LGHDT and CDR2 is YNNKEL (reference sequence). CDR3 nucleotides: TGTGCCAGCAGCCAAGATAGCAGGGCCCCAGGAGAGACCCAGTACTTC. As protein: CASSQDSRAPGETQYF.

The chain has TRBV6-1 and TRBJ2-6; a possible D gene is TRBD1 (5 bases). The germline V and J ends were trimmed by 1 base and 5 bases, with 12 bases remaining between them. The CDR3 spans 16 residues. Germline CDR1 is MNHNS and CDR2 is SASEGT. The DNA for the CDR3 is TGTGCCAGCAGTGAAGACAGGCCGATATGGGCCAACGTCCTGACTTTC. This codes for CASSEDRPIWANVLTF.

The chain employs TRBV9 and TRBJ2-7; 9 nucleotides match TRBD2. This CDR3 has 14 residues. Germline CDR1 and CDR2: SGDLS and YYNGEE. Trimming removed 0 bases from V and 5 bases from J; junction bases left unmatched: 3. The CDR3 reads CASSVGLAGNEQYF. CDR3 DNA: TGTGCCAGCAGCGTAGGCCTAGCGGGAAACGAGCAGTACTTC.

This chain connects TRBV7-6 to TRBJ1-3; TRBD1 matches 7 bases. The CDR3 runs 16 residues. Germline V gene lookup returns CDR1 SGHVS and CDR2 FNYEAQ. After removal of 2 bases from V and 3 bases from J, the junction contained 7 bases not matched to a gene. The CDR3 DNA reads as TGTGCCAGCAGCTTATTTGCAGGGGGATATGGAAACACCATATATTTT. As protein: CASSLFAGGYGNTIYF.

The rearrangement links TRBV10-1 to TRBJ2-3; D is ambiguous. The V end lost 5 bases, the J end lost 5 bases, and 11 bases lay between the germline ends. This CDR3 has 13 residues. Germline loops: CDR1 WNHNN, CDR2 SYGVQD (reference sequence). In DNA form, the CDR3 reads TGCGCCAGCAGTTTACAGCAAGAAGATACGCAGTATTTT. Translation gives CASSLQQEDTQYF.

V is TRBV28 and J is TRBJ1-1, with unresolved D. This CDR3 has 13 amino acids. The V end was cut by 3 bases, the J end by 5 bases, with 10 bases between. Germline V lookup: CDR1 MDHEN, CDR2 SYDVKM. Here the CDR3 DNA reads TGTGCCAGCAGTTTCGTTCGAGGGACTGAAGCTTTCTTT. This codes for CASSFVRGTEAFF.

The chain couples TRBV7-9 to TRBJ2-5; TRBD2 matches at 12 bases. The CDR3 spans 16 residues. Germline lookup yields CDR1 SEHNR and CDR2 FQNEAQ (reference sequence). V trimming: 3 bases; J trimming: 5 bases; junction bases outside the gene matches: 7. CDR3 DNA: TGTGCCAGCAGCTTGGGACTAGCGGGCGCAGGGGAGACCCAGTACTTC. Translated: CASSLGLAGAGETQYF.

The chain recombines TRBV5-6 with TRBJ1-1; 7 nucleotides agree with TRBD1. There are 14 residues in the CDR3. V gave up 4 bases and J gave up 1 base; unmatched junction bases: 4. CDR1 SGHDT and CDR2 YYEEEE come from the germline V gene. The DNA for the CDR3 is TGTGCCAGCAGCGGGACAGTAAAGAACACTGAAGCTTTCTTT. Amino acids: CASSGTVKNTEAFF.

The chain couples TRBV27 to TRBJ1-1; D possibly corresponds to TRBD1 (5 bases). The V gene lost 5 bases and the J gene lost 5 bases, with 9 bases spanning the gap. The CDR3 length is 12 residues. The germline gives CDR1 MNHEY, CDR2 SMNVEV (reference sequence). Here the CDR3 reads CASSQGLTEAFF. Written as DNA, the CDR3 is TGTGCCAGCAGTCAGGGCTTAACTGAAGCTTTCTTT.

The V and J genes are TRBV19 and TRBJ1-5, with D unresolved. Looked up from germline, CDR1 is LNHDA and CDR2 is SQIVND (reference sequence). The CDR3 spans 18 residues. V shed 1 base and J shed 0 bases, with 16 bases lying between them. This CDR3 reads CASSIVSGARLSNQPQHF. The CDR3 bases are TGTGCCAGTAGTATAGTTAGCGGAGCCAGACTTAGCAATCAGCCCCAGCATTTT.

Only one count was recorded for this clone. The chain recombines TRBV5-1 with TRBJ2-3; D ambiguous. The CDR3 has 13 amino acids. CDR1 is SGHRS, CDR2 YFSETQ, per germline. Trimming removed 4 bases at V and 6 bases at J, with 12 bases between. CDR3 nucleotide sequence: TGCGCCAGCAGCCCCCTGCTATTCGATACGCAGTATTTT. Its translation is CASSPLLFDTQYF.

The CDR3 nucleotides read TGCAGCGTTGAAGAGGGGGGAGGGTATAGGGGCGCTAACTATGGCTACACCTTC. Protein: CSVEEGGGYRGANYGYTF. This rearrangement joins TRBV29-1 to TRBJ1-2; a weak D match, TRBD1 (5 bases). Trimming removed 0 bases from V and 0 bases from J, with 20 bases in between. CDR1 and CDR2 from the germline V gene are SQVTM and ANQGSEA. This CDR3 has 18 amino acids.

V is TRBV12-3 or TRBV12-4 and J is TRBJ2-7, with 7 nucleotides matching TRBD1. The CDR3 totals 13 residues. J lost 4 bases, V lost 6 bases, and 6 bases had no gene match. CDR3 loop: CASSPRTGYEQYF. Here the CDR3 DNA reads TGTGCCAGCAGCCCACGGACAGGTTACGAGCAGTACTTC.

The chain has TRBV12-3 or TRBV12-4 and TRBJ1-5, with TRBD1 as a possible D gene (5 bases). The V gene lost 3 bases and the J gene lost 6 bases, with 9 bases spanning the gap. The CDR3 length is 13 residues. The CDR3 loop is CASSLTATQPQHF. In DNA form, the CDR3 reads TGTGCCAGCAGTTTGACAGCGACTCAGCCCCAGCATTTT.

The gene calls are TRBV19 and TRBJ1-1; 11 bases are a match to TRBD1. With 5 bases clipped from V and 3 bases from J, the junction kept 2 bases outside the gene matches. Looked up from germline, CDR1 is LNHDA and CDR2 is SQIVND (reference sequence). The CDR3 runs to 14 residues. This CDR3 is CASSGGQGDTEAFF. In nucleotides, the CDR3 is TGTGCCAGTAGTGGGGGACAGGGGGACACTGAAGCTTTCTTT.

This sequence joins TRBV3-1 (or the pseudogene TRBV3-2) and TRBJ2-1; TRBD2 agrees at 11 bases. Germline lookup yields CDR1 LGHDT and CDR2 YNNKEL (reference sequence). With 2 bases clipped from V and 5 bases from J, the junction kept 5 bases outside the gene matches. This CDR3 is 16 amino acids long. CDR3 DNA sequence: TGTGCCAGCAGCCAACAGATAGCGGGGGGGAACAATGAGCAGTTCTTC. Translation: CASSQQIAGGNNEQFF.

The chain has TRBV4-2 and TRBJ1-3; 7 bases are shared with TRBD1. Germline trimming cut 3 bases from V and 0 bases from J; bases unmatched to any gene: 5. CDR3 length equals 16 residues. Per germline, CDR1 LGHNA and CDR2 YNFKEQ. The CDR3 protein is CASSQGDRSSGNTIYF. Written as DNA, the CDR3 is TGTGCCAGCAGCCAGGGGGACAGATCCTCTGGAAACACCATATATTTT.

The gene calls are TRBV18 and TRBJ2-7; 10 nucleotides agree with TRBD1. This CDR3 has 17 residues. Unmatched junction bases numbered 8, after V lost 1 base and J lost 2 bases. Germline CDR1 reads KGHSH; CDR2 reads LQKENI. In DNA, the CDR3 is TGTGCCAGCTCACCACAACCGGGACAGGGGTCGCCCTACGAGCAGTACTTC. Residues: CASSPQPGQGSPYEQYF.

V is TRBV29-1 and J is TRBJ1-1, with 7 bases matching TRBD1. The CDR3 is 13 residues long. The J segment lost 5 bases and the V segment lost 7 bases, leaving 10 bases of the junction unmatched. Germline loops: CDR1 SQVTM, CDR2 ANQGSEA. The CDR3 protein is CSADTGVGTEAFF. CDR3 nucleotides: TGCAGCGCAGATACAGGGGTTGGGACTGAAGCTTTCTTT.